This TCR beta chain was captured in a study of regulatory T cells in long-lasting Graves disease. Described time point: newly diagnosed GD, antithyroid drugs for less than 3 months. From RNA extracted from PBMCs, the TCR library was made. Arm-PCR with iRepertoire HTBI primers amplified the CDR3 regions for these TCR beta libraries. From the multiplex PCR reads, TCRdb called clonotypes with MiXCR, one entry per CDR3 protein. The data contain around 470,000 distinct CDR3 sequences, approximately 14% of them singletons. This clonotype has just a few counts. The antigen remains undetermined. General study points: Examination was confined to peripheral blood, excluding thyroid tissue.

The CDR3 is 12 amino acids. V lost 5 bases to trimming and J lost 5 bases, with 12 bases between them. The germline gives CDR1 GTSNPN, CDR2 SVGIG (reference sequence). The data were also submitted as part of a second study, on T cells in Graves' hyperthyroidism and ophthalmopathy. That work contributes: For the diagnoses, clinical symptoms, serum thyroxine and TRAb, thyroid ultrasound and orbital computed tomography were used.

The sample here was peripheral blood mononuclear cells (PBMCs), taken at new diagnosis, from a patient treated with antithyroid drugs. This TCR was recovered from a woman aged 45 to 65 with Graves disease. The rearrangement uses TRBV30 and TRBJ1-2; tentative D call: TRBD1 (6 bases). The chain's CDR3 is CAWLGGNYGYTF. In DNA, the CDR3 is TGTGCCTGGCTGGGGGGCAATTATGGCTACACCTTC.